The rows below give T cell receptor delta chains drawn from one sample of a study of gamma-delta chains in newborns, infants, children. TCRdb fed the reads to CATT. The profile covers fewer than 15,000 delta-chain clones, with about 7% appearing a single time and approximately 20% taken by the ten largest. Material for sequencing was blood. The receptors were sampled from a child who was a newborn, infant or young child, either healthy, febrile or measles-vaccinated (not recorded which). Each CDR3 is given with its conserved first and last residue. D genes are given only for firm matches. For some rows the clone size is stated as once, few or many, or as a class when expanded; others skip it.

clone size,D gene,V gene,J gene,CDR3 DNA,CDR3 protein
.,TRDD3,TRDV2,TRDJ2,TGTGCCTGTGACATGGTACTGGGGGATACGCGGCTTATGACAGCACAACTCTTCTTT,CACDMVLGDTRLMTAQLFF
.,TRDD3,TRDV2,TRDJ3,TGTGCCTGTGACTATACTGGGGGATATAGCTCCTGGGACACCCGACAGATGTTTTTC,CACDYTGGYSSWDTRQMFF
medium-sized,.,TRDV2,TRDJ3,TGTGCCTGTGACACCTGGGGGACCCGACAGATGTTTTTC,CACDTWGTRQMFF
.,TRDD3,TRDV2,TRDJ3,TGTGCCTGTGACGGTGTACTGGGGGATACCTCCTGGGACACCCGACAGATGTTTTTC,CACDGVLGDTSWDTRQMFF
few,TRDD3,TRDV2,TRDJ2,TGTGCCTGTGACACTCTGGGGGATACTTCAGCACAACTCTTCTTT,CACDTLGDTSAQLFF
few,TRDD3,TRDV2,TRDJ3,TGTGCCTGTGACGTACTGGGGGATACCACCTCCTGGGACACCCGACAGATGTTTTTC,CACDVLGDTTSWDTRQMFF
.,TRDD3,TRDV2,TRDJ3,TGTGCCTGTGACTCCGCTTTATACTGGGGGAGCTCCTGGGACACCCGACAGATGTTTTTC,CACDSALYWGSSWDTRQMFF
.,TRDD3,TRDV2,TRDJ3,TGTGCCTGTGACACAGTACTGGGGGATACTGGCTCCTGGGACACCCGACAGATGTTTTTC,CACDTVLGDTGSWDTRQMFF
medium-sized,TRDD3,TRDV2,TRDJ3,TGTGCCTGTGACACCTGGGGGACGAGCTCCTGGGACACCCGACAGATGTTTTTC,CACDTWGTSSWDTRQMFF
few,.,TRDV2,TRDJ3,TGTGCCTGTGACAAAGGGTGGGGGCCCAGCTCCTGGGACACCCGACAGATGTTTTTC,CACDKGWGPSSWDTRQMFF
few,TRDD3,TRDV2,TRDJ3,TGTGCCTGTGACACCGTACTGGGGGAGCCCAGCTCCTGGGACACCCGACAGATGTTTTTC,CACDTVLGEPSSWDTRQMFF
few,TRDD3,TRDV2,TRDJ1,TGTGCCTGTGACTGGGGGACCAACATAGGGTACACCGATAAACTCATCTTT,CACDWGTNIGYTDKLIF
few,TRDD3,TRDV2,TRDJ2,TGTGCCTGTGACCCCTACTGGGGGAGACGGACTTTGACAGCACAACTCTTCTTT,CACDPYWGRRTLTAQLFF
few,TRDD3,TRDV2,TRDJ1,TGTGCCTGTGACTACGTACTGGGGGATACCGATAAACTCATCTTT,CACDYVLGDTDKLIF
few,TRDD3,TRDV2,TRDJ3,TGTGCCTGTGACACCGTTCTGGGGGATAAGGCCTGGGACACCCGACAGATGTTTTTC,CACDTVLGDKAWDTRQMFF
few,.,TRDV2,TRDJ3,TGTGCCTGTGGCACCGTCGGATACTGGGACACCCGACAGATGTTTTTC,CACGTVGYWDTRQMFF
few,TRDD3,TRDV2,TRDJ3,TGTGCCTGTGACACCGTACTGGGGGATACATACACCCGACAGATGTTTTTC,CACDTVLGDTYTRQMFF
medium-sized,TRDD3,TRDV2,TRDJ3,TGTGCCTGTGACACAGCGGGGGGATACTCCTGGGACACCCGACAGATGTTTTTC,CACDTAGGYSWDTRQMFF
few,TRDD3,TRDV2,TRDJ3,TGTGCCTGTGACATACTGGGGGACCGCTCCTGGGACACCCGACAGATGTTTTTC,CACDILGDRSWDTRQMFF
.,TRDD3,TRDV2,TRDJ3,TGTGCCTGTGACCCAGTACTGGGGGATACCTTGGGCTCCTGGGACACCCGACAGATGTTTTTC,CACDPVLGDTLGSWDTRQMFF
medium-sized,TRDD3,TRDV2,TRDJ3,TGTGCCTGTGACACTGGGGGATACTGGGACACCCGACAGATGTTTTTC,CACDTGGYWDTRQMFF
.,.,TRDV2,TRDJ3,TGTGCCTGTGACACCCGGGGGTCAAGCTCCTGGGACACCCGACAGATGTTTTTC,CACDTRGSSSWDTRQMFF
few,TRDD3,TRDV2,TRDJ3,TGTGCCTGTGACACACTGGGGGATACGGGTAGCTCCTGGGACACCCGACAGATGTTTTTC,CACDTLGDTGSSWDTRQMFF
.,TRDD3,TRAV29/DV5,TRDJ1,TGTGCAGCAAGCCTAGGGGGATACGCCGATAAACTCATCTTT,CAASLGGYADKLIF
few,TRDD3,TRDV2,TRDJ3,TGTGCCTGTGACAAAAAATGGGGGATACGCTCCTGGGACACCCGACAGATGTTTTTC,CACDKKWGIRSWDTRQMFF
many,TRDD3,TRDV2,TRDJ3,TGTGCCTGTGACCCGGCTTCTATGGGGGATGTAAGCTCCTGGGACACCCGACAGATGTTTTTC,CACDPASMGDVSSWDTRQMFF
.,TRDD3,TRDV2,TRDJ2,TGTGCCTGTGACACCTGGGGGATACGCACAGCACACCTCTTCTTT,CACDTWGIRTAHLFF
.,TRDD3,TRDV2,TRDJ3,TGTGCCTGTGACACCGTACGACTGGGGAGCTCCTGGGACACCCGACAGATGTTTTTC,CACDTVRLGSSWDTRQMFF
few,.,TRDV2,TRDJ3,TGTGCCTGTGACACCGGAAGATTCTCCTGGGACACCCGACAGATGTTTTTC,CACDTGRFSWDTRQMFF
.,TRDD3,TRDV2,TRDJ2,TGTGCCTGTGACCACTGGGGGAGCCCTTTGACAGCCCAACTCTTCTTT,CACDHWGSPLTAQLFF
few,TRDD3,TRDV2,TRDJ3,TGTGCCTGTGACATACTGGGGATGGGAACCTGGGACACCCGACAGATGTTTTTC,CACDILGMGTWDTRQMFF
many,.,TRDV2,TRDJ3,TGTGCCTGTGACACGGTATCTGGGGCCTCCTGGGACACCCGACAGATGTTTTTC,CACDTVSGASWDTRQMFF
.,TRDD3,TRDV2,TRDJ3,TGTGCCTGTGGCACGTACTGGGGGATACGGAGCTCCTGGGACACCCGACAGATGTTTTTC,CACGTYWGIRSSWDTRQMFF
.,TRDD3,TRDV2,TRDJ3,TGTGCCTGTTTACTGGGGGATACTCCCTGGGACACCCGACAGATGTTTTTC,CACLLGDTPWDTRQMFF
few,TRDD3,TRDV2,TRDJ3,TGTGCCTGTGACGCTTTGGGGGATACGAGCTCCTGGGACACCCGACAGATGTTTTTC,CACDALGDTSSWDTRQMFF
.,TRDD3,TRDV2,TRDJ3,TGTGCCTGTGACACCGTGGGGGATACCTATACCTGGGACACCCGACAGATGTTTTTC,CACDTVGDTYTWDTRQMFF